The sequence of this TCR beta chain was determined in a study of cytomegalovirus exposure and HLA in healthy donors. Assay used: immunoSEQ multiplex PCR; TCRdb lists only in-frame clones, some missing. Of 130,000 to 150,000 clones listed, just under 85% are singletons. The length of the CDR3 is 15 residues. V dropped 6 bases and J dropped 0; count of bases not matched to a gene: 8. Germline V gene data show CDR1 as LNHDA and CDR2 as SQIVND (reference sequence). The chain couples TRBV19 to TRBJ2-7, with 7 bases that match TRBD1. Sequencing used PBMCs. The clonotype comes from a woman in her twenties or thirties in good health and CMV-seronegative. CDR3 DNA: TGTGCCAGTAGCAACAAAGGGGGCAGCTCCTACGAGCAGTACTTC. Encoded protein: CASSNKGGSSYEQYF.